The T cell receptor (beta chain) under discussion was sequenced for a study of early T cells in non-severe SARS-CoV-2 infection. Study information: The input, bulk RNA from unsorted whole blood, was sequenced, and chains were unpaired. Overall study results and limits: The study's VDJdb matching favored anti-spike CD8 responses and missed private and CD4 specificities.

This CDR3 is 18 amino acids long. CDR1 and CDR2 (germline): SGHRS, YFSETQ. The germline V and J ends were trimmed by 0 bases and 1 base, with 18 bases remaining between them. Researchers tagged individual cDNA molecules with unique molecular identifiers. Using its own MiXCR run on the 5' RACE reads, TCRdb lists one record per CDR3 protein. The data contain some 85,000 distinct CDR3 sequences, roughly 13% of them singletons. In the case of this clonotype: Its antigen is not known.

The TCR originated in an adult who was a healthcare worker with PCR-confirmed SARS-CoV-2 infection or an uninfected control (not recorded which). Sample: whole blood. V is TRBV5-1 and J is TRBJ2-3; D is undetermined. The CDR3 region is CASSLAGLATLGTDTQYF. Here the CDR3 DNA reads TGCGCCAGCAGCTTGGCCGGGCTCGCCACCCTCGGCACAGATACGCAGTATTTT.